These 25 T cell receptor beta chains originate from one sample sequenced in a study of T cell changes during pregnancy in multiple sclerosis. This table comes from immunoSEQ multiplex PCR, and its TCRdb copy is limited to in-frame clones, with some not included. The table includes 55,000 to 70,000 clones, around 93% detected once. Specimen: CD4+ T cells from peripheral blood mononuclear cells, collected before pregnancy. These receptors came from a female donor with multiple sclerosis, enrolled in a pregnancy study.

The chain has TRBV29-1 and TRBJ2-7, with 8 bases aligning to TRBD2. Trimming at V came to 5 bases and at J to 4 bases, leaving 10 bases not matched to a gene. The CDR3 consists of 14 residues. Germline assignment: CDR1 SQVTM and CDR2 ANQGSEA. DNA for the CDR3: TGCAGCGTTAGCGGGAGTGCAGAGGGGTACGAGCAGTACTTC. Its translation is CSVSGSAEGYEQYF.

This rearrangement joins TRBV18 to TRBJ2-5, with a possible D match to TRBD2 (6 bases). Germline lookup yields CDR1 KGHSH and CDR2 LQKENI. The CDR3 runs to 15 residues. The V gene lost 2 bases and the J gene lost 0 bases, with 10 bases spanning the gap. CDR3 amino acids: CASSPGAGYQETQYF. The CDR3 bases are TGTGCCAGCTCACCAGGGGCGGGATACCAAGAGACCCAGTACTTC. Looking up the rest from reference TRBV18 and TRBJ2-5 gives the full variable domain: NAGVMQNPRHLVRRRGQEARLRCSPMKGHSHVYWYRQLPEEGLKFMVYLQKENIIDESGMPKERFSAEFPKEGPSILRIQQVVRGDSAAYFCASSPGAGYQETQYFGPGTRLLVL.

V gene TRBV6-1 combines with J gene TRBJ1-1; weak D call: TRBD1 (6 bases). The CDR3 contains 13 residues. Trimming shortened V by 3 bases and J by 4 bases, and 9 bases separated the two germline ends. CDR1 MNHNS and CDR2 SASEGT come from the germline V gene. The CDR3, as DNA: TGTGCCAGCAGTGACAACAGGGTCACTGAAGCTTTCTTT. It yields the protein CASSDNRVTEAFF.

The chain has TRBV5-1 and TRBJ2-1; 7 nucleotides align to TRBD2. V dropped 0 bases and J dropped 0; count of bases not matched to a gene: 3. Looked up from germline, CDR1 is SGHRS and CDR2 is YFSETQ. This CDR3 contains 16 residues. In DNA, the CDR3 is TGCGCCAGCAGCTTGGGAGCGGGAAGCTCCTACAATGAGCAGTTCTTC. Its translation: CASSLGAGSSYNEQFF.

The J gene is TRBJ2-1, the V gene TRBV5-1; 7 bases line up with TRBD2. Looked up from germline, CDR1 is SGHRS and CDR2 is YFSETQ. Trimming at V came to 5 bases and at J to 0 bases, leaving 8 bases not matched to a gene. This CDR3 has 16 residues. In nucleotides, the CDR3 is TGCGCCAGCAGTAGATCTAGCGGAATCTCCTACAATGAGCAGTTCTTC. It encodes CASSRSSGISYNEQFF. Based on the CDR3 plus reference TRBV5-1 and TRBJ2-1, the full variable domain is KAGVTQTPRYLIKTRGQQVTLSCSPISGHRSVSWYQQTPGQGLQFLFEYFSETQRNKGNFPGRFSGRQFSNSRSEMNVSTLELGDSALYLCASSRSSGISYNEQFFGPGTRLTVL.

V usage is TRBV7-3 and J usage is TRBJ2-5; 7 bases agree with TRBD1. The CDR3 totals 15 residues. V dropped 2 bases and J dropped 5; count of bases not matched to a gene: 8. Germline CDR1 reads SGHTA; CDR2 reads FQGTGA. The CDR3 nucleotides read TGTGCCAGCAGCTTACAACAGGGGAAGGGGGAGACCCAGTACTTC. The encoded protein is CASSLQQGKGETQYF. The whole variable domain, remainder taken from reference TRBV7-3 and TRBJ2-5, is GAGVSQTPSNKVTEKGKYVELRCDPISGHTALYWYRQSLGQGPEFLIYFQGTGAADDSGLPNDRFFAVRPEGSVSTLKIQRTERGDSAVYLCASSLQQGKGETQYFGPGTRLLVL.

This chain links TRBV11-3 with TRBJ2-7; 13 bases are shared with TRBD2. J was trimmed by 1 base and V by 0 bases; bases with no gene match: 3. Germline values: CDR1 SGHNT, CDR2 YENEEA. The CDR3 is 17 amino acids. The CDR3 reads CASSLDGLAGVSYEQYF. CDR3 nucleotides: TGTGCCAGCAGCTTAGATGGACTAGCGGGAGTGTCCTACGAGCAGTACTTC.

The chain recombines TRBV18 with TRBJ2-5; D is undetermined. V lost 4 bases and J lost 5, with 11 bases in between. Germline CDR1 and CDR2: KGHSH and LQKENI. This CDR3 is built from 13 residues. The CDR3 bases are TGTGCCAGCTCACGCCCAGGTTCGGAGACCCAGTACTTC. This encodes CASSRPGSETQYF.

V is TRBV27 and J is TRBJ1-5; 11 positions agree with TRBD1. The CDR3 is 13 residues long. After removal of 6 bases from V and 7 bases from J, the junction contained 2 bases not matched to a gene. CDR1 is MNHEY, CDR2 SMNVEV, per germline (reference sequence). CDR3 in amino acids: CASSRTGGQPQHF. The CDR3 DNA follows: TGTGCCAGCAGCCGGACAGGGGGCCAGCCCCAGCATTTT.

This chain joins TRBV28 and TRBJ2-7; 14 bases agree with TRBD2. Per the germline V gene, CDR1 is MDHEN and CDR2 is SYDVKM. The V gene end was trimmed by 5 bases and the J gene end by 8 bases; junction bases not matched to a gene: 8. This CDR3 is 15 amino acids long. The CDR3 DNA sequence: TGTGCCAGCAGTCGCCGGACTAGCGGGAGGAGGAAGCAGTACTTC. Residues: CASSRRTSGRRKQYF.

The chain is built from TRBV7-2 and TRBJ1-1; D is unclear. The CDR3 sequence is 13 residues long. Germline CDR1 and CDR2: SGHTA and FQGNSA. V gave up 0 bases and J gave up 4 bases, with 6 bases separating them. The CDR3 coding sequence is TGTGCCAGCAGCTTAGCTCTGCGCACTGAAGCTTTCTTT. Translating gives CASSLALRTEAFF.

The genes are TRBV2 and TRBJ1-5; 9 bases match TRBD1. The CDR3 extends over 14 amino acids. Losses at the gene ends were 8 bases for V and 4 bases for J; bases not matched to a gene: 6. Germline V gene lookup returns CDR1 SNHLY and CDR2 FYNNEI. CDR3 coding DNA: TGTGCCAGCTCAGGACAGGGGATAAATCAGCCCCAGCATTTT. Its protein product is CASSGQGINQPQHF.

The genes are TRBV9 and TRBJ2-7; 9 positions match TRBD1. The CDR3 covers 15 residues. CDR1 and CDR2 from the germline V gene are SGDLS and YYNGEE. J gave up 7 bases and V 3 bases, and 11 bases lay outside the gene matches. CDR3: CASSADRGLSREQYF. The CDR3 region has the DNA TGTGCCAGCAGCGCGGACAGGGGACTTTCTCGAGAGCAGTACTTC.

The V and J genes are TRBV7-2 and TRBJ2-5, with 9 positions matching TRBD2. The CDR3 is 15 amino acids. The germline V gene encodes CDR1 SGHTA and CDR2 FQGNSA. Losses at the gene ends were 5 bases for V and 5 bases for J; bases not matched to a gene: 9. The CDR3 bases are TGTGCCAGCAGCCCGGGTCTAGCGGGATTGGAGACCCAGTACTTC. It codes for CASSPGLAGLETQYF.

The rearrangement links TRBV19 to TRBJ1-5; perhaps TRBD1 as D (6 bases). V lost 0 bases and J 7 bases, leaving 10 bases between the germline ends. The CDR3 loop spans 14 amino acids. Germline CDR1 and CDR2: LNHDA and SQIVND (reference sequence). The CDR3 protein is CASSIDRGGQPQHF. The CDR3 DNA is TGTGCCAGTAGTATAGATCGGGGGGGCCAGCCCCAGCATTTT.

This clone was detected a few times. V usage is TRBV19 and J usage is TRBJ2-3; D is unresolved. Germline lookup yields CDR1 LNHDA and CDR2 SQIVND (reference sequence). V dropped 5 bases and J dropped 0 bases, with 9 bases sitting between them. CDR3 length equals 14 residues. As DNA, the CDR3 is TGTGCCAGTAGTCCTGCCGGGAGCACAGATACGCAGTATTTT. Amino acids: CASSPAGSTDTQYF.

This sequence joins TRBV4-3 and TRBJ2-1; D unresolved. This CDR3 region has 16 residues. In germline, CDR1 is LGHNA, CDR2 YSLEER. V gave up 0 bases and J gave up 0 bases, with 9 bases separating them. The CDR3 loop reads CASSQDRWSSYNEQFF. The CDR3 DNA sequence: TGCGCCAGCAGCCAAGATAGGTGGAGCTCCTACAATGAGCAGTTCTTC.

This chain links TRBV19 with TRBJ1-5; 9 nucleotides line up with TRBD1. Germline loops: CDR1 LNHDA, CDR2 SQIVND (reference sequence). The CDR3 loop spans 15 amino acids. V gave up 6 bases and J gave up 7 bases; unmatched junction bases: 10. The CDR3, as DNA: TGTGCCAGTAGAAGGCGGGACAGGGTAGAGCAGCCCCAGCATTTT. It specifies CASRRRDRVEQPQHF. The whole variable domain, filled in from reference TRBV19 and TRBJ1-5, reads DGGITQSPKYLFRKEGQNVTLSCEQNLNHDAMYWYRQDPGQGLRLIYYSQIVNDFQKGDIAEGYSVSREKKESFPLTVTSAQKNPTAFYLCASRRRDRVEQPQHFGDGTRLSIL.

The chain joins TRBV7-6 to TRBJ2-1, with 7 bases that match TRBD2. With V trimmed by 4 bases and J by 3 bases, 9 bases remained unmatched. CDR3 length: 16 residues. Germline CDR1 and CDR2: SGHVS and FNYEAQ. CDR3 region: CASSSGGLVFYNEQFF. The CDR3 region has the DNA TGTGCCAGCAGCTCCGGAGGACTAGTGTTCTACAATGAGCAGTTCTTC. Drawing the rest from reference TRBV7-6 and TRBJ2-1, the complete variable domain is GAGVSQSPRYKVTKRGQDVALRCDPISGHVSLYWYRQALGQGPEFLTYFNYEAQQDKSGLPNDRFSAERPEGSISTLTIQRTEQRDSAMYRCASSSGGLVFYNEQFFGPGTRLTVL.

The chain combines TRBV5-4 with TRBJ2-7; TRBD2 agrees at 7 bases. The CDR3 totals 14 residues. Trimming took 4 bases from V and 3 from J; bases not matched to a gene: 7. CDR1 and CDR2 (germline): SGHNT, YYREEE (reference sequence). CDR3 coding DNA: TGTGCCAGCAGCCGTGGGGGGGGTGTCTACGAGCAGTACTTC. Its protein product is CASSRGGGVYEQYF.

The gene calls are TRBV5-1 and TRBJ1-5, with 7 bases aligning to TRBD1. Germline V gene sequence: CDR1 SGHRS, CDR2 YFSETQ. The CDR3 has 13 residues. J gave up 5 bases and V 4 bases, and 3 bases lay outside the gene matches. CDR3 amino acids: CASSQTGDQPQHF. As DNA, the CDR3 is TGCGCCAGCAGCCAAACAGGGGATCAGCCCCAGCATTTT.

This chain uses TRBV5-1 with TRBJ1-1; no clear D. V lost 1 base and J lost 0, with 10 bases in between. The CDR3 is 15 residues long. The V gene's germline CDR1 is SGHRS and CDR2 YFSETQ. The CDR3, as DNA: TGCGCCAGCAGCTTGCTATCGGGGATGAACACTGAAGCTTTCTTT. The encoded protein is CASSLLSGMNTEAFF.

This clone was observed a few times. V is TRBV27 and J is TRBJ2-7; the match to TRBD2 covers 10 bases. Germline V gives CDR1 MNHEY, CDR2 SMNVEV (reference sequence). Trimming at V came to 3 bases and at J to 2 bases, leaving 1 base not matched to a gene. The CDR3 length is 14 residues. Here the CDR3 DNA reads TGTGCCAGCAGTTTTACTAGCGGGGCCTACGAGCAGTACTTC. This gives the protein CASSFTSGAYEQYF.

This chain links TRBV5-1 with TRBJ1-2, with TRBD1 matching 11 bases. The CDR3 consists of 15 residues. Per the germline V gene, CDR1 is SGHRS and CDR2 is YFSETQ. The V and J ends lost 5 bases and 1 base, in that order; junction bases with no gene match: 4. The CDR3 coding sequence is TGCGCCAGCAGTCACGGGACAGGGGGTAACTATGGCTACACCTTC. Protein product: CASSHGTGGNYGYTF.

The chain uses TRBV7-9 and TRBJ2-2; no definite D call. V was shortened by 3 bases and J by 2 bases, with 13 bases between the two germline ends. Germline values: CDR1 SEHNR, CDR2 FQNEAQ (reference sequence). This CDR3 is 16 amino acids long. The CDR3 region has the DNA TGTGCCAGCAGCTTTAAGACACCAGCCAACACCGGGGAGCTGTTTTTT. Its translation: CASSFKTPANTGELFF.